The 32 T cell receptor beta chains below all came from one sample that was sequenced in a study of cytomegalovirus exposure and HLA in healthy donors. It was with 60 Vbeta and 13 Jbeta primers that the PCR ran. The protocol was immunoSEQ multiplex PCR, while the TCRdb copy is restricted to in-frame clones and leaves out a portion. In the table there are roughly 120,000 clones, 15% to 19% of which are singletons. Input material: PBMCs. All receptors derive from a woman between 18 and 29 years old in good health and CMV-seronegative.

This clone was picked up a small number of times. V usage is TRBV7-7 and J usage is TRBJ2-7, with D perhaps matching TRBD2 (6 bases). The V end was cut by 3 bases, the J end by 1 base, with 10 bases between. The CDR3 contains 14 residues. The germline CDR1 and CDR2 sequences are SSHAT and FNYEAQ (reference sequence). The CDR3 coding sequence is TGTGCCAGCAGCTTTAGGAGGGATTCCTACGAGCAGTACTTC. It codes for CASSFRRDSYEQYF.

This clone was detected only a few times. The chain employs TRBV7-8 and TRBJ1-5; 7 nucleotides match TRBD1. J lost 0 bases, V lost 6 bases, and 5 bases had no gene match. Looked up from germline, CDR1 is SGHVS and CDR2 is FQNEAQ. This CDR3 spans 15 amino acids. The CDR3 coding sequence is TGTGCCAGCAGTCAGGGACAGTATAGCAATCAGCCCCAGCATTTT. It yields the protein CASSQGQYSNQPQHF.

This clone came up a few times. V is TRBV28 and J is TRBJ2-2; D not resolved. The germline V gene encodes CDR1 MDHEN and CDR2 SYDVKM. V lost 3 bases to trimming and J lost 4 bases, with 9 bases between them. The CDR3 totals 14 residues. CDR3 protein: CASSFSAGTGELFF. CDR3 DNA: TGTGCCAGCAGTTTTTCTGCCGGCACCGGGGAGCTGTTTTTT.

There are a few counts of this clone. The rearrangement uses TRBV5-8 and TRBJ2-6, with D unresolved. CDR1 is SGHTS, CDR2 YDEGEE, per germline. The CDR3 loop spans 16 amino acids. Trimming cost V 4 bases and J 0 bases, with 11 bases left between them. DNA of the CDR3: TGTGCCAGCAGCCAACTCTTGTACTCTGGGGCCAACGTCCTGACTTTC. Its protein product is CASSQLLYSGANVLTF.

In its sample, this clone was seen a few times. The chain combines TRBV28 with TRBJ1-2, with unresolved D. CDR1 and CDR2 (germline): MDHEN, SYDVKM. This CDR3 is 14 amino acids long. V was cut by 7 bases and J by 0 bases, with 12 bases left in between. The CDR3 DNA follows: TGTGCCAGCACTAGCCCCGGAGCTAACTATGGCTACACCTTC. It translates to CASTSPGANYGYTF.

This chain joins TRBV7-8 and TRBJ2-7; 7 positions agree with TRBD1. The CDR3 is 15 residues long. Per germline, CDR1 SGHVS and CDR2 FQNEAQ. The ends lost 2 bases at V and 3 bases at J; junction bases unmatched: 7. The CDR3 nucleotides read TGTGCCAGCAGCTTAACCCCGGGACAGATCTACGAGCAGTACTTC. Its translation: CASSLTPGQIYEQYF.

This clone has only a few counts. The V call is TRBV29-1, the J call TRBJ2-7; D is perhaps TRBD2 (5 bases). Germline lookup yields CDR1 SQVTM and CDR2 ANQGSEA. The CDR3 sequence is 15 residues long. Trimming took off 4 bases at V and 2 bases at J, with 18 bases between the two ends. CDR3 DNA sequence: TGCAGCGTTGGAAATAGCGCCTTCGGCGCCTACGAGCAGTACTTC. It encodes CSVGNSAFGAYEQYF.

This chain links TRBV9 with TRBJ2-7; 10 bases line up with TRBD1. The CDR3 sequence is 14 residues long. Germline loops: CDR1 SGDLS, CDR2 YYNGEE. With V trimmed by 3 bases and J by 4 bases, 4 bases remained unmatched. The CDR3 is CASSDRDRGYEQYF. The CDR3 DNA reads as TGTGCCAGCAGCGACCGGGACAGGGGATACGAGCAGTACTTC.

This clone has more than one count but fewer than ten. The rearrangement joins TRBV29-1 to TRBJ1-5, with TRBD1 as a possible D gene (5 bases). With 2 bases removed from V and 4 bases from J, the gap between germline ends came to 12 bases. The CDR3 totals 14 residues. Germline loops: CDR1 SQVTM, CDR2 ANQGSEA. The CDR3 reads CSVELGGTNQPQHF. The CDR3 coding sequence is TGCAGCGTTGAACTGGGGGGGACTAATCAGCCCCAGCATTTT.

A remark on this clone: At the DNA level, this CDR3 is encoded by other sequences in the same sample as well. The chain links TRBV6-6 to TRBJ1-1; no clear D. From germline, CDR1 is MNHNY and CDR2 SVGAGI (reference sequence). The CDR3 is 16 amino acids. Trimming removed 0 bases at V and 0 bases at J, with 11 bases between. In DNA, the CDR3 is TGTGCCAGCAGTTACTCGATACAGCATTTGAACACTGAAGCTTTCTTT. Translated, it gives CASSYSIQHLNTEAFF.

The chain combines TRBV6-6 with TRBJ1-3; D is ambiguous. V lost 5 bases, J lost 4 bases, and 12 bases lay in between. Germline loops: CDR1 MNHNY, CDR2 SVGAGI (reference sequence). The CDR3 covers 14 residues. CDR3 loop: CASSNPSEGNTIYF. In DNA form, the CDR3 reads TGTGCCAGCAGTAACCCATCGGAGGGAAACACCATATATTTT.

V is TRBV25-1 and J is TRBJ2-1; TRBD2 aligns across 8 bases. Losses at the gene ends were 4 bases for V and 5 bases for J; bases not matched to a gene: 4. CDR1 and CDR2 from the germline V gene are MGHDK and SYGVNS. This CDR3 is 14 amino acids long. The CDR3 is CASSVAGTNNEQFF. In DNA, the CDR3 is TGTGCCAGCAGTGTAGCGGGGACCAACAATGAGCAGTTCTTC.

This clone was counted a few times. The chain links TRBV28 to TRBJ2-7; D possibly corresponds to TRBD2 (5 bases). Trimming shortened V by 2 bases and J by 2 bases, and 16 bases separated the two germline ends. The CDR3 has 16 residues. The V gene's germline CDR1 is MDHEN and CDR2 SYDVKM. In nucleotides, the CDR3 is TGTGCCAGCAGTTTAACCCGGACCCCCGGGGCCTACGAGCAGTACTTC. Residues: CASSLTRTPGAYEQYF.

V gene TRBV30 combines with J gene TRBJ1-4, with D unclear. Germline CDR1 reads GTSNPN; CDR2 reads SVGIG (reference sequence). Trimming pared 1 base from V and 4 bases from J, leaving 13 bases between. This CDR3 is built from 15 residues. The CDR3 bases are TGTGCCTGGAGTGGCGGGAGTCAGCTTAATGAAAAACTGTTTTTT. Translated, it gives CAWSGGSQLNEKLFF.

This clone was found many times. The rearrangement joins TRBV29-1 to TRBJ1-1, with a tentative D call TRBD1 (5 bases). CDR3 size: 14 residues. The germline V gene has CDR1 SQVTM and CDR2 ANQGSEA. The ends were cut back, 3 bases at V and 4 bases at J, with 15 bases in the middle. The CDR3 is CSVERREGGTEAFF. The CDR3 region has the DNA TGCAGCGTTGAGCGCAGGGAGGGTGGCACTGAAGCTTTCTTT.

This clone has only a few counts. This chain uses TRBV28 with TRBJ1-5, with D unclear. Trimming shortened V by 6 bases and J by 6 bases, and 15 bases separated the two germline ends. This CDR3 spans 14 amino acids. Germline CDR1 MDHEN, CDR2 SYDVKM. This CDR3 is CASSLGGWRQPQHF. The CDR3 DNA sequence: TGTGCCAGCAGCCTAGGCGGGTGGCGTCAGCCCCAGCATTTT. Complete variable domain (other parts from reference TRBV28 and TRBJ1-5): DVKVTQSSRYLVKRTGEKVFLECVQDMDHENMFWYRQDPGLGLRLIYFSYDVKMKEKGDIPEGYSVSREKKERFSLILESASTNQTSMYLCASSLGGWRQPQHFGDGTRLSIL.

Only a few counts were recorded for this clone. V and J are TRBV30 and TRBJ1-1, with D hard to call. Germline V gene data show CDR1 as GTSNPN and CDR2 as SVGIG (reference sequence). The CDR3 totals 14 residues. V lost 0 bases, J lost 5 bases, and 13 bases lay in between. This CDR3 reads CAWSVSRGGTEAFF. The DNA of the CDR3 is TGTGCCTGGAGTGTATCCCGGGGAGGGACTGAAGCTTTCTTT.

The V call is TRBV19, the J call TRBJ2-1, with 10 bases aligning to TRBD2. The CDR3 consists of 18 residues. Per germline, CDR1 LNHDA and CDR2 SQIVND (reference sequence). The ends lost 2 bases at V and 2 bases at J; junction bases unmatched: 9. Here the CDR3 DNA reads TGTGCCAGTAGTATACGTCCAGCGGGGGGGGTCGCCTACAATGAGCAGTTCTTC. Amino acids: CASSIRPAGGVAYNEQFF.

V gene TRBV15 combines with J gene TRBJ2-3; D might be TRBD1 (6 bases). Per germline, CDR1 LNHNV and CDR2 YYDKDF (reference sequence). This CDR3 contains 14 residues. V lost 1 base, J lost 4 bases, and 9 bases lay in between. The chain's CDR3 is CATSRVQGPDTQYF. As DNA, the CDR3 is TGTGCCACCAGCAGAGTACAGGGCCCAGATACGCAGTATTTT.

The chain uses TRBV28 and TRBJ2-5; maybe TRBD2 (5 bases). The V end was cut by 1 base, the J end by 3 bases, with 12 bases between. This CDR3 is built from 15 residues. Germline V gene lookup returns CDR1 MDHEN and CDR2 SYDVKM. CDR3 region: CASSLSNGGKETQYF. DNA for the CDR3: TGTGCCAGCAGTTTATCGAACGGAGGAAAAGAGACCCAGTACTTC.

This clone was counted only a few times. The rearrangement joins TRBV4-3 to TRBJ1-3, with 7 bases that match TRBD1. Germline V gives CDR1 LGHNA, CDR2 YSLEER. Unmatched junction bases numbered 7, after V lost 4 bases and J lost 4 bases. The CDR3 is made up of 15 amino acids. CDR3 sequence (DNA): TGCGCCAGCAGCCCTAGACCGGGACAGGGAAACACCATATATTTT. Amino acid sequence: CASSPRPGQGNTIYF.

In this sample, this clone turned up a few times. Other DNA sequences in this specimen translate into the identical CDR3. This chain connects TRBV2 to TRBJ1-6; D is unclear. CDR1 is SNHLY, CDR2 FYNNEI, per germline. V gave up 6 bases and J gave up 0 bases, with 9 bases separating them. The CDR3 has 15 residues. CDR3 sequence (DNA): TGTGCCAGCAGGTTGTCGAGCTCCTATAATTCACCCCTCCACTTT. It translates to CASRLSSSYNSPLHF.

The J gene is TRBJ2-7, the V gene TRBV4-3; D might be TRBD1 (5 bases). Germline CDR1 reads LGHNA; CDR2 reads YSLEER. The CDR3 consists of 13 residues. Trimming removed 3 bases at V and 2 bases at J, with 8 bases between. The CDR3, as DNA: TGCGCCAGCAGCCAGGGCAGGGCCTACGAGCAGTACTTC. Encoded protein: CASSQGRAYEQYF.

The chain couples TRBV7-9 to TRBJ2-1; 9 bases agree with TRBD1. Germline V CDR1 and CDR2: SEHNR, FQNEAQ (reference sequence). The CDR3 length is 17 residues. Losses at the gene ends were 4 bases for V and 5 bases for J; bases not matched to a gene: 12. CDR3 sequence (DNA): TGTGCCAGCAGCTCCGGCCTCCGGGACAGGGCGAACAATGAGCAGTTCTTC. It is translated as CASSSGLRDRANNEQFF. The whole variable domain, remainder taken from reference TRBV7-9 and TRBJ2-1, is DTGVSQNPRHKITKRGQNVTFRCDPISEHNRLYWYRQTLGQGPEFLTYFQNEAQLEKSRLLSDRFSAERPKGSFSTLEIQRTEQGDSAMYLCASSSGLRDRANNEQFFGPGTRLTVL.

A few counts support this clone. This chain joins TRBV18 and TRBJ2-1, with D possibly matching TRBD2 (5 bases). V lost 6 bases, J lost 0 bases, and 18 bases lay in between. Germline loops: CDR1 KGHSH, CDR2 LQKENI. CDR3 length: 17 residues. CDR3 bases: TGTGCCAGCTCGCCCGGAAATGGACTCCGCTCCTACAATGAGCAGTTCTTC. Protein sequence: CASSPGNGLRSYNEQFF.

The sample holds a few counts of this clone. DNA of the CDR3: TGCGCCAGCAGCCAAGGTTTTGCCAGGGATCCCACTGAAGCTTTCTTT. It is translated as CASSQGFARDPTEAFF. The chain uses TRBV4-1 and TRBJ1-1; a possible D gene is TRBD1 (5 bases). The CDR3 runs 16 residues. V lost 1 base to trimming and J lost 4 bases, with 16 bases between them. CDR1 and CDR2 from the germline V gene are MGHRA and YSYEKL.

This clone was counted between two and nine times. The CDR3 sequence: CASSATQGQGHEQFF. CDR3 in DNA: TGTGCCAGCAGCGCGACTCAGGGACAGGGCCATGAGCAGTTCTTC. The chain links TRBV7-8 to TRBJ2-1, with 9 positions matching TRBD1. V lost 5 bases to trimming and J lost 8 bases; unmatched junction nucleotides: 10. The germline CDR1 and CDR2 sequences are SGHVS and FQNEAQ. The CDR3 is 15 residues long.

This chain connects TRBV28 to TRBJ1-2; 7 positions agree with TRBD1. The V segment lost 5 bases and the J segment 6 bases; nucleotides outside the gene matches: 9. This CDR3 region has 14 residues. Germline V gene lookup returns CDR1 MDHEN and CDR2 SYDVKM. CDR3 bases: TGTGCCAGCAGTCCCAGGGGGGTAAAAGATGGCTACACCTTC. This translates into CASSPRGVKDGYTF.

This clone has a handful of counts. The chain has TRBV18 and TRBJ2-7; 7 nucleotides align to TRBD1. V lost 3 bases to trimming and J lost 2 bases; unmatched junction nucleotides: 1. Germline CDR1 and CDR2: KGHSH and LQKENI. The CDR3 spans 13 residues. CDR3 sequence (DNA): TGTGCCAGCTCACCGGGACAGACCTACGAGCAGTACTTC. Translating it yields CASSPGQTYEQYF.

This clone was detected only a few times. The chain carries TRBV29-1 and TRBJ1-1, with TRBD1 matching over 10 bases. CDR3 length equals 12 residues. Germline CDR1 reads SQVTM; CDR2 reads ANQGSEA. The J segment lost 7 bases and the V segment lost 7 bases, leaving 6 bases of the junction unmatched. In DNA form, the CDR3 reads TGCAGCGGGAGACAGGGGGCGAGTGAAGCTTTCTTT. As protein: CSGRQGASEAFF.

This clone was recorded a few times. The chain has TRBV11-2 and TRBJ1-1; 8 nucleotides agree with TRBD1. Per germline, CDR1 SGHAT and CDR2 FQNNGV. Unmatched junction bases numbered 5, after V lost 3 bases and J lost 2 bases. The CDR3 contains 15 residues. The CDR3 here is CASSFQGASNTEAFF. Here the CDR3 DNA reads TGTGCCAGCAGCTTCCAGGGGGCTAGTAACACTGAAGCTTTCTTT.

This clone was detected only a few times. V and J are TRBV28 and TRBJ1-2, with a tentative D call TRBD1 (5 bases). The CDR3 covers 15 residues. The germline CDR1 and CDR2 sequences are MDHEN and SYDVKM. Deletions cut 3 bases from V and 4 bases from J, with 15 bases between. The chain's CDR3 is CASSLVETAIYGYTF. CDR3 bases: TGTGCCAGCAGTTTGGTTGAGACAGCCATCTATGGCTACACCTTC.